The 10 T cell receptor beta chains below were found in one sample sequenced in a study of regulatory T cells in long-lasting Graves disease. Construction of TCR beta libraries relied on iRepertoire HTBI primers and on Arm-PCR targeting CDR3 regions. Using its own MiXCR run on the multiplex PCR reads, TCRdb lists one record per CDR3 protein. The table shows a few hundred thousand distinct CDR3 sequences, with about a quarter occurring only once. Time point meaning: persistent/refractory GD, antithyroid drugs over 5 years with positive TRAb. RNA isolated from PBMCs was used to make the TCR library. The material sequenced was peripheral blood mononuclear cells (PBMCs), taken when the disease was refractory, from a patient treated with antithyroid drugs. The receptor set was obtained from a female donor with Graves disease.

This clonotype was counted at least ten times. The chain uses TRBV20-1 and TRBJ2-7; TRBD1 agrees at 7 bases. This CDR3 region has 11 residues. Germline CDR1 reads DFQATT; CDR2 reads SNEGSKA (reference sequence). V was clipped by 3 bases and J by 6 bases; unmatched bases: 2. CDR3 nucleotides: TGCAGTGCTAGGACAGGGTTCGAGCAGTACTTC. As protein: CSARTGFEQYF.

This clonotype was seen repeatedly, ten times or more. The chain recombines TRBV2 with TRBJ1-1; D perhaps matches TRBD1 (5 bases). CDR1 and CDR2 from the germline V gene are SNHLY and FYNNEI. This CDR3 contains 12 residues. The V end lost 3 bases, the J end lost 5 bases, and 7 bases lay between the germline ends. The DNA for the CDR3 is TGTGCCAGCAGTGAGGGACGGACTGAAGCTTTCTTT. Protein product: CASSEGRTEAFF.

In its sample, this clonotype was seen a few times. This chain connects TRBV4-2 to TRBJ1-2, with D unresolved. CDR1 is LGHNA and CDR2 is YNFKEQ in the germline V gene. This CDR3 is 16 amino acids long. Between the trimmed V and J ends, which lost 0 bases and 3 bases, there was a span of 14 bases. CDR3 bases: TGTGCCAGCAGCCAAGATAGGACTCATGGGGACTATGGCTACACCTTC. Translation gives CASSQDRTHGDYGYTF.

This clonotype was counted between two and nine times. The CDR3 nucleotides are TGTGCCAGCAGTCGCGGCTCTAGCGGGCCGTACAATGAGCAGTTCTTC. Amino acids: CASSRGSSGPYNEQFF. The rearrangement uses TRBV12-3 or TRBV12-4 and TRBJ2-1; 8 bases agree with TRBD2. The trim removed 5 bases at V and 4 bases at J, leaving 10 bases unmatched. The CDR3 is 16 amino acids.

V usage is TRBV30 and J usage is TRBJ2-5; no clear D. The CDR3 sequence is 13 residues long. CDR1 is GTSNPN, CDR2 SVGIG, per germline (reference sequence). V was shortened by 4 bases and J by 5 bases, with 14 bases between the two germline ends. The CDR3 DNA is TGTGCCTGGACCCCGACGGACCGGGAGACCCAGTACTTC. This gives the protein CAWTPTDRETQYF. Full variable domain (outside the CDR3, taken from reference TRBV30 and TRBJ2-5): SQTIHQWPATLVQPVGSPLSLECTVEGTSNPNLYWYRQAAGRGLQLLFYSVGIGQISSEVPQNLSASRPQDRQFILSSKKLLLSDSGFYLCAWTPTDRETQYFGPGTRLLVL.

Points on this clonotype: A much larger clone differs by one base, so this may be a read error. V gene TRBV27 combines with J gene TRBJ1-2; D gene ambiguous. The CDR3 consists of 14 residues. Germline V CDR1 and CDR2: MNHEY, SMNVEV (reference sequence). The DNA of the CDR3 is TGTGCCAGCAGCCCCGGCGAAACGGACTATGGCAACACCTTC. It translates to CASSPGETDYGNTF.

This clonotype showed up many times. Written as DNA, the CDR3 is TGTGCCAGCAGTTACCCGCGTGTGGGGACTCGCTACGAGCAGTACTTC. Amino acids: CASSYPRVGTRYEQYF. The chain links TRBV6-5 to TRBJ2-7; a possible D gene is TRBD2 (6 bases). The germline CDR1 and CDR2 sequences are MNHEY and SVGAGI. The CDR3 is 16 residues long. Trimming took off 2 bases at V and 3 bases at J, with 17 bases between the two ends.

This clonotype showed up just a few times. The chain recombines TRBV7-9 with TRBJ2-4; D uncertain. V lost 5 bases to trimming and J lost 4 bases, with 12 bases between them. The CDR3 runs to 14 residues. CDR1 is SEHNR and CDR2 is FQNEAQ in the germline V gene (reference sequence). The CDR3 coding sequence is TGTGCCAGCAGCACTCCACAGTGGAAAAACATTCAGTACTTC. Translating gives CASSTPQWKNIQYF.

This clonotype occurred a few times. The DNA is omitted, as the CDR3 cannot be located on it reliably, and the CDR3 follows TCRdb's listing. V gene TRBV7-3 combines with J gene TRBJ2-6; the table names TRBD1, a call not compared with the DNA. CDR1 and CDR2 (germline): SGHTA, FQGTGA. The CDR3 adds up to 17 amino acids, both ends counted. The chain's CDR3 is CASSWGPGSSGANVLAF.

The chain employs TRBV19 and TRBJ2-2; D is undetermined. CDR1 LNHDA and CDR2 SQIVND come from the germline V gene (reference sequence). Trimming pared 3 bases from V and 4 bases from J, leaving 9 bases between. The CDR3 has 14 residues. The CDR3 protein is CASSILRSTGELFF. CDR3 DNA sequence: TGTGCCAGTAGTATCTTGAGATCCACCGGGGAGCTGTTTTTT.